The rows below give T cell receptor beta chains drawn from one sample of a study of Ad26.COV2.S vaccination and SARS-CoV-2 variants. Here immunoSEQ multiplex PCR was the method, and the copy in TCRdb shows in-frame clones only, minus some. The table has 300,000 to 500,000 clones, more than 85% seen once. The sequenced sample was peripheral blood, obtained in a trial of Ad26.COV2.S vaccine versus placebo. Source of these receptors: a person between 18 and 59 years old who received the Ad26.COV2.S COVID-19 vaccine or a placebo. Both conserved end residues are part of each CDR3. D genes are given only for firm matches. Size is stated for part of the rows, as once, few or many counts, or as a class when the clone is expanded.

v_call	j_call	clone_size	d_call	cdr3_nt	cdr3_aa
TRBV2	TRBJ2-7	NA	TRBD1	TGTGCCAGCAGCTTCGGGACAGGGTCATACGAGCAGTACTTC	CASSFGTGSYEQYF
TRBV24-1	TRBJ2-5	NA	NA	TGTGCCACCAGTGATCCGGGACAAAGTGAGACCCAGTACTTC	CATSDPGQSETQYF
TRBV18	TRBJ2-7	once	TRBD1	TGTGCCAGCTCACCTTGGGACAGGGTGGACGAGCAGTACTTC	CASSPWDRVDEQYF
TRBV6-5	TRBJ1-5	NA	NA	TGTGCCAGCAGCCGGCAGGGACTCAATCAGCCCCAGCATTTT	CASSRQGLNQPQHF
TRBV2	TRBJ1-2	NA	TRBD1	TGTGCCAGCAGTGAAGCTCTGGGGACAGGGGAGGGCTACACCTTC	CASSEALGTGEGYTF
TRBV3-1/TRBV3-2	TRBJ2-6	NA	NA	TGTGCCAGCAGCCACCGAGGGGGGTCTGGGGCCAACGTCCTGACTTTC	CASSHRGGSGANVLTF
TRBV19	TRBJ2-1	NA	TRBD2	TGTGCCAGTAGAATACTAGCGGGGGTGAATGAGCAGTTCTTC	CASRILAGVNEQFF
TRBV2	TRBJ1-4	NA	TRBD1	TGTGCCAGCAGCACCGACAGGGCAACTAATGAAAAACTGTTTTTT	CASSTDRATNEKLFF
TRBV19	TRBJ1-6	NA	NA	TGTGCCAGTACCCCTCGGGCAGATCTGTTCGATTCACCCCTCCACTTT	CASTPRADLFDSPLHF
TRBV12-3/TRBV12-4	TRBJ1-2	NA	NA	TGTGCCAGCCAGGACAGCAACTATGGCTACACCTTC	CASQDSNYGYTF
TRBV30	TRBJ2-7	NA	NA	TGTGCCTGGAGTACACAGCCATCCTACGAGCAGTACTTC	CAWSTQPSYEQYF
TRBV7-2	TRBJ2-7	NA	NA	TGTGCCAGCAGCTTAGAAGGGTTCGACGAGCAGTACTTC	CASSLEGFDEQYF
TRBV6-6	TRBJ2-5	NA	TRBD2	TGTGCCAGCAGAGGGACTAGCGGGGGCCAAGAGACCCAGTACTTC	CASRGTSGGQETQYF
TRBV7-2	TRBJ1-1	NA	NA	TGTGCCAGCAGCTTAGGTGGGAGGCGTGAAGCTTTCTTT	CASSLGGRREAFF
TRBV4-2	TRBJ2-5	NA	NA	TGTGCCAGCAGCCAAGATAAAGGGGGGCTCGTCGTAGAGACCCAGTACTTC	CASSQDKGGLVVETQYF
TRBV5-1	TRBJ2-1	NA	NA	TGCGCCAGCAGCTTGAAGAACCCTTTGAGGCTGTTCTTC	CASSLKNPLRLFF
TRBV4-1	TRBJ1-2	NA	NA	TGCGCCAGCAGCCAAGTAGGAGGACCTCCGCCAGGCTATGGCTACACCTTC	CASSQVGGPPPGYGYTF
TRBV10-3	TRBJ2-5	NA	NA	TGTGCCATCAGAAGAGATTCGGAGACCCAGTACTTC	CAIRRDSETQYF
TRBV10-1	TRBJ2-7	NA	NA	TGCGCCAGCAGTGGGAGAGGTCTCTCCGAGCAGTACTTC	CASSGRGLSEQYF
TRBV5-1	TRBJ2-2	NA	NA	TGCGCCAGCAGGACCGGGGGTGAGGACACCGGGGAGCTGTTTTTT	CASRTGGEDTGELFF
TRBV18	TRBJ2-5	NA	NA	TGTGCCAGCTCACCAAGGGGAGCGTACCAAGAGACCCAGTACTTC	CASSPRGAYQETQYF
TRBV4-3	TRBJ2-7	NA	TRBD1	TGCGCCAGCAGCCAAGAACAGGGGAAATACGAGCAGTACTTC	CASSQEQGKYEQYF
TRBV11-1	TRBJ1-1	NA	TRBD1	TGTGCCAGCAGCTCACCAGTAGGGACAGTAAACACTGAAGCTTTCTTT	CASSSPVGTVNTEAFF
TRBV3-1/TRBV3-2	TRBJ2-7	NA	NA	TGTGCCAGCAGCGAACAATATTCCGGCCCAAAGCAGTACTTC	CASSEQYSGPKQYF
TRBV7-8	TRBJ1-2	NA	NA	TGTGCCAGCAGCTTAGCCCCGGCCTCCTATGGCTACACCTTC	CASSLAPASYGYTF
TRBV7-9	TRBJ1-2	NA	NA	TGTGCCAGCAGGGCCCGGGACCAGGGAGGAGGCTACACCTTC	CASRARDQGGGYTF
TRBV2	TRBJ2-4	NA	NA	TGTGCCAGCAGTGATCATCCTTGGATCCAAATAGCCAAAAACATTCAGTACTTC	CASSDHPWIQIAKNIQYF
TRBV6-4	TRBJ2-1	NA	NA	TGTGCCAGCAGTGCAACCCGCGGGGGCAGGGATGAGCAGTTCTTC	CASSATRGGRDEQFF
TRBV7-8	TRBJ1-5	once	NA	TGTGCCAGCAGCGTCAACAGGATCTCAAATCAGCCCCAGCATTTT	CASSVNRISNQPQHF
TRBV11-3	TRBJ2-5	NA	TRBD2	TGTGCCAGCAGCCGGAGAGGACTAGCGGAAGAGACCCAGTACTTC	CASSRRGLAEETQYF
TRBV6-2/TRBV6-3	TRBJ1-6	NA	NA	TGTGCCAGCAGTGACTCCCGGATTAGCTCCTATAATTCACCCCTCCACTTT	CASSDSRISSYNSPLHF
TRBV6-5	TRBJ2-7	NA	NA	TGTGCCAGCAGAACTCGGGACGAGCAGTACTTC	CASRTRDEQYF
TRBV6-5	TRBJ2-5	once	NA	TGTGCCAGCAGCATGACGGGGAGGGAGACCCAGTACTTC	CASSMTGRETQYF
TRBV27	TRBJ2-7	NA	TRBD2	TGTGCCAGCAGTCCCCTCTCCGGGAGGGAGCAGTACTTC	CASSPLSGREQYF
TRBV3-1/TRBV3-2	TRBJ1-2	NA	NA	TGTGCCAGCAGCCAAGGAAGGGGGAGAGCTAACTATGGCTACACCTTC	CASSQGRGRANYGYTF
TRBV9	TRBJ1-2	NA	NA	TGTGCCAGCAGCCCAAAAGGAAACTATGGCTACACCTTC	CASSPKGNYGYTF
TRBV7-9	TRBJ1-2	once	NA	TGTGCCAGCAGCTCGGAAAAGGAAGGCAACTATGGCTACACCTTC	CASSSEKEGNYGYTF
TRBV6-1	TRBJ2-2	NA	TRBD1	TGTGCCAGCAGTGATCTAAGGGGACAGGGAACCGGGGAGCTGTTTTTT	CASSDLRGQGTGELFF
TRBV5-1	TRBJ1-1	NA	NA	TGCGCCAGCAGGCCTACAGGGAGCACTGAAGCTTTCTTT	CASRPTGSTEAFF
TRBV12-3/TRBV12-4	TRBJ2-2	NA	NA	TGTGCCAGCACTAGCAGGGTACCCGGGGAGCTGTTTTTT	CASTSRVPGELFF
TRBV30	TRBJ1-5	few	NA	TGTGCCTGGAGTGTACGGAGTAGCAATCAGCCCCAGCATTTT	CAWSVRSSNQPQHF
TRBV9	TRBJ1-5	once	NA	TGTGCCAGCAGCGTGGGGGCATATCAGCCCCAGCATTTT	CASSVGAYQPQHF
TRBV5-6	TRBJ2-7	NA	NA	TGTGCCAGCAGCTTGGTAGGCGGTACAGCACCCTACGAGCAGTACTTC	CASSLVGGTAPYEQYF
TRBV20-1	TRBJ1-3	NA	NA	TGCAGTGCTAGCTCTGGAAACACCATATATTTT	CSASSGNTIYF
TRBV10-2	TRBJ1-6	NA	TRBD1	TGCGCCACTAAGACAGGGCTGAATTCACCCCTCCACTTT	CATKTGLNSPLHF
TRBV5-1	TRBJ1-2	NA	NA	TGCGCCAGCAGCCAGGGGCCCGGGTTAGGCTATGGCTACACCTTC	CASSQGPGLGYGYTF
TRBV19	TRBJ2-5	NA	TRBD2	TGTGCCAGTAGTCGTTCGTCTAGCGGGGGAGATTCAAGAAAGACCCAGTACTTC	CASSRSSSGGDSRKTQYF
TRBV19	TRBJ1-5	NA	NA	TGTGCCAGTAGTGCCTCCCGCGAGGCCGGTCAGCCCCAGCATTTT	CASSASREAGQPQHF
TRBV3-1/TRBV3-2	TRBJ1-1	NA	TRBD1	TGTGCCAGCAGCCAAGAGGGACAGTACACTGAAGCTTTCTTT	CASSQEGQYTEAFF
TRBV7-2	TRBJ1-2	NA	NA	TGTGCCAGCAGCTTAGGGGTCGCGGGCTACACCTTC	CASSLGVAGYTF
TRBV28	TRBJ2-2	NA	TRBD2	TGTGCCAGCAGTTTATTGGCGGGGGGGCCGGACACCGGGGAGCTGTTTTTT	CASSLLAGGPDTGELFF
TRBV5-1	TRBJ2-6	NA	TRBD1	TGCGCCAGCAGCACGGGACAGCTAAGCTCTGGGGCCAACGTCCTGACTTTC	CASSTGQLSSGANVLTF
TRBV6-1	TRBJ1-5	NA	NA	TGTGCCAGCAGTGAAGGTACGCATCAGCCCCAGCATTTT	CASSEGTHQPQHF
TRBV19	TRBJ1-6	NA	NA	TGTGCCAGCCGTGATAACTTCGTCTCGCTGTATAATTCACCCCTCCACTTT	CASRDNFVSLYNSPLHF
TRBV7-9	TRBJ1-3	NA	NA	TGTGCCAGCAGTCCTAGCGGGGGGACTGGAAACACCATATATTTT	CASSPSGGTGNTIYF
TRBV5-4	TRBJ1-4	NA	NA	TGTGCCAGCAGCACCTTGGGCGGGGGAGGGAGTGAAAAACTGTTTTTT	CASSTLGGGGSEKLFF